This T cell receptor beta chain originates from a study of OX40 agonist ivuxolimab in advanced cancers. V was pared by 6 bases and J by 5 bases, with 6 bases of the junction left unmatched. This CDR3 comprises 14 residues. In germline, CDR1 is ENHRY, CDR2 SYGVKD. Sequenced by immunoSEQ multiplex PCR; TCRdb stores in-frame clones only, minus some. This table holds roughly 36,000 clones, 74% found once. This clone occurred a few times. J is TRBJ2-3 and V is TRBV10-3, with 9 nucleotides matching TRBD1. Sample: CD4+ or CD8+ T cells sorted from blood, taken in a trial of the OX40 agonist ivuxolimab. The TCR was taken from an adult with an advanced solid tumor such as melanoma, head and neck, liver or kidney cancer. The chain's CDR3 is CAIRLGQGKDTQYF. Written as DNA, the CDR3 is TGTGCCATCAGGTTGGGACAGGGTAAAGATACGCAGTATTTT.